This TCR beta chain was retrieved from a study of T cells after posttransplantation cyclophosphamide. Study-wide results and caveats: Later post-transplant blood repertoires were often dominated by donor CD8+ memory clones. Tissue-infiltrating T cells from skin or gut overlapped little with blood T cells.

This related bone marrow graft donor gave peripheral blood on the day of marrow donation. The assay was immunoSEQ multiplex PCR, and TCRdb's table has in-frame clones only and misses some. Sampling found 20,000 to 25,000 clones, none seen once. Many counts were recorded for this clone. The antigen is not known. The specimen was PBMCs. The TCR was taken from a woman aged 45-65 years in good health, CMV-negative, and a related stem cell transplant donor.

The CDR3 sequence: CASSLERQGYNEQFF. CDR3 nucleotides: TGTGCCAGCAGCTTAGAACGACAGGGCTACAATGAGCAGTTCTTC. The gene calls are TRBV13 and TRBJ2-1; 7 bases map to TRBD1. The CDR3 is 15 amino acids. V lost 1 base, J lost 3 bases, and 3 bases stayed unmatched. Germline values: CDR1 PRHDT, CDR2 FYEKMQ (reference sequence).